These 26 T cell receptor beta chains share one sample of origin, sequenced in a study of neoadjuvant nivolumab and ipilimumab in lung cancer (dated by TCRdb to the early 2020s). Preparation of the library involved the immunoSEQ multiplex PCR assay. Not all clones reach the TCRdb copy of this immuneACCESS table, which keeps in-frame sequences only. Checked studies attribute under half of the gap to unresolved V genes and leave the rest unexplained. Across this sample there are about 27,000 clones, with about 78% seen only once. The top ten clonotypes cover 18% of the sample. The label giving this sample's time point can be read as: at surgical resection after neoadjuvant nivolumab +/- ipilimumab. The sequenced sample was tumor tissue, obtained after neoadjuvant nivolumab, alone or with ipilimumab, at or shortly before surgery. Source of these receptors: an adult with non-small cell lung cancer.

This rearrangement joins TRBV18 to TRBJ2-7; D is undetermined. V lost 1 base, J lost 6 bases, and 7 bases lay in between. This CDR3 is 12 amino acids long. Germline loops: CDR1 KGHSH, CDR2 LQKENI. The CDR3 reads CASSPRGGEQYF. The DNA of the CDR3 is TGTGCCAGCTCACCACGGGGTGGCGAGCAGTACTTC.

The chain has TRBV7-9 and TRBJ1-2; D is perhaps TRBD1 (5 bases). Trimming took 3 bases from V and 8 from J, leaving 10 bases between them. CDR3 length: 12 amino acids. The germline CDR1 and CDR2 sequences are SEHNR and FQNEAQ (reference sequence). The CDR3 loop is CASSFGGLGYTF. The CDR3 region has the DNA TGTGCCAGCAGCTTCGGGGGTTTGGGCTACACCTTC.

The V gene is TRBV10-2, the J gene TRBJ1-1; 8 bases map to TRBD1. CDR3 length: 14 residues. The germline CDR1 and CDR2 sequences are WSHSY and SAAADI. V trimming: 6 bases; J trimming: 1 base; junction bases outside the gene matches: 4. DNA of the CDR3: TGCGCCAGCAGGGGGACAGGAGAGAACACTGAAGCTTTCTTT. Amino acid sequence: CASRGTGENTEAFF.

The chain employs TRBV18 and TRBJ2-5; no clear D gene. The CDR3 runs to 13 residues. In germline, CDR1 is KGHSH, CDR2 LQKENI. V gave up 4 bases and J gave up 3 bases, with 9 bases separating them. The CDR3 sequence: CASSRVVEETQYF. CDR3 nucleotide sequence: TGTGCCAGCTCACGGGTGGTTGAAGAGACCCAGTACTTC. The entire variable domain, with the rest obtained from reference TRBV18 and TRBJ2-5, is as follows: NAGVMQNPRHLVRRRGQEARLRCSPMKGHSHVYWYRQLPEEGLKFMVYLQKENIIDESGMPKERFSAEFPKEGPSILRIQQVVRGDSAAYFCASSRVVEETQYFGPGTRLLVL.

This rearrangement joins TRBV7-3 to TRBJ1-1; D not resolved. V shed 4 bases and J shed 0 bases, with 6 bases lying between them. Germline CDR1 reads SGHTA; CDR2 reads FQGTGA. The CDR3 sequence is 13 residues long. CDR3 DNA sequence: TGTGCCAGCAGCTCCCAGGTGAACACTGAAGCTTTCTTT. As protein: CASSSQVNTEAFF.

The CDR3 loop reads CASSQGGSDPYEQYF. DNA for the CDR3: TGTGCCAGCAGCCAAGGGGGGTCAGACCCCTACGAGCAGTACTTC. This chain uses TRBV4-2 with TRBJ2-7, with D perhaps being TRBD1 or TRBD2 (5 bases each). V lost 1 base to trimming and J lost 2 bases, with 12 bases between them. Germline V gives CDR1 LGHNA, CDR2 YNFKEQ. The CDR3 sequence is 15 residues long.

This chain uses TRBV11-1 with TRBJ2-5; TRBD2 might be the D (6 bases). Trimming removed 5 bases from V and 0 bases from J, with 13 bases in between. The CDR3 has 15 residues. CDR1 is SGHAT and CDR2 is FQDESV in the germline V gene (reference sequence). The CDR3: CASSAGGNYQETQYF. CDR3 DNA: TGTGCCAGCAGCGCCGGGGGTAACTACCAAGAGACCCAGTACTTC.

The rearrangement uses TRBV5-4 and TRBJ1-1, with 9 bases identical to TRBD1. With 6 bases clipped from V and 1 base from J, the junction kept 4 bases outside the gene matches. CDR1 and CDR2 from the germline V gene are SGHNT and YYREEE (reference sequence). This CDR3 comprises 14 residues. The CDR3 DNA follows: TGTGCCAGCACCAAGGGACAGGGGAACACTGAAGCTTTCTTT. This encodes CASTKGQGNTEAFF.

This clone has more than one count but fewer than ten. The V and J genes are TRBV2 and TRBJ2-1, with 14 nucleotides matching TRBD2. V shed 8 bases, J shed 7 bases, and the junction held 4 bases outside the gene matches. Germline assignment: CDR1 SNHLY and CDR2 FYNNEI. The CDR3 spans 14 residues. The CDR3, as DNA: TGTGCCAGCGGGACTAGCGGGGGCCCGAATGAGCAGTTCTTC. Amino acids: CASGTSGGPNEQFF.

This clone is medium-sized. The chain uses TRBV4-3 and TRBJ1-2, with a possible D match to TRBD1 (5 bases). The CDR3 has 14 residues. The V and J ends lost 1 base and 4 bases respectively, with 10 bases between them. CDR1 is LGHNA, CDR2 YSLEER, per germline. The CDR3 here is CASSQARGSYGYTF. For the CDR3, the DNA is TGCGCCAGCAGCCAAGCTCGGGGGAGCTATGGCTACACCTTC.

Of note for this clone: This may be a read error: a much more frequent sequence differs by one nucleotide. This chain uses TRBV5-1 with TRBJ2-5; no clear D gene. This CDR3 comprises 15 residues. CDR1 and CDR2 (germline): SGHRS, YFSETQ. Trimming pared 0 bases from V and 1 base from J, leaving 10 bases between. The CDR3 sequence: CASSLALTAQETQYF. The CDR3 nucleotides read TGCGCCAGCAGCTTGGCCCTAACGGCCCAAGAGACCCAGTACTTC.

V usage is TRBV7-9 and J usage is TRBJ1-1; no clear D gene. This CDR3 spans 13 amino acids. The germline V gene has CDR1 SEHNR and CDR2 FQNEAQ (reference sequence). Trimming cost V 5 bases and J 6 bases, with 13 bases left between them. CDR3 DNA: TGTGCCAGCAGCAGATACACAATCCCTGAAGCTTTCTTT. Protein: CASSRYTIPEAFF.

This clone was counted only a few times. The V and J genes are TRBV11-1 and TRBJ2-7; 10 bases are a match to TRBD1. Trimming removed 2 bases from V and 6 bases from J; junction bases left unmatched: 7. The length of the CDR3 is 15 residues. The germline V gene encodes CDR1 SGHAT and CDR2 FQDESV (reference sequence). In DNA, the CDR3 is TGTGCCAGCAGCTTACTCGGGACAGGGGTTGGCGAGCAGTACTTC. It encodes CASSLLGTGVGEQYF. Combining the CDR3 with reference TRBV11-1 and TRBJ2-7 gives the whole variable domain EAEVAQSPRYKITEKSQAVAFWCDPISGHATLYWYRQILGQGPELLVQFQDESVVDDSQLPKDRFSAERLKGVDSTLKIQPAELGDSAMYLCASSLLGTGVGEQYFGPGTRLTVT.

The count of this clone is one. Here the CDR3 DNA reads TGTGCCAGTAGTATCAGGGGGCGCACCGGGGAGCTGTTTTTT. Translated, it gives CASSIRGRTGELFF. The chain employs TRBV19 and TRBJ2-2; 8 nucleotides match TRBD1. Germline V gene data show CDR1 as LNHDA and CDR2 as SQIVND (reference sequence). This CDR3 is 14 amino acids long. The J segment lost 4 bases and the V segment lost 3 bases, leaving 1 base of the junction unmatched.

The J gene is TRBJ1-1, the V gene TRBV12-5; D gene uncertain. This CDR3 is 16 amino acids long. The germline V and J ends were trimmed by 0 bases and 4 bases, with 15 bases remaining between them. Germline loops: CDR1 LGHNT, CDR2 FRNRAP. Written as DNA, the CDR3 is TGTGCTAGTGGTTTGGTTGTCATGGGGTACGGCACTGAAGCTTTCTTT. Protein sequence: CASGLVVMGYGTEAFF.

The chain carries TRBV5-6 and TRBJ1-2; possible D gene TRBD1, 5 bases. The ends were cut back, 4 bases at V and 10 bases at J, with 14 bases in the middle. CDR1 is SGHDT and CDR2 is YYEEEE in the germline V gene. The CDR3 length is 12 residues. The CDR3 protein is CASSTGQVFYTF. CDR3 sequence (DNA): TGTGCCAGCAGCACTGGACAAGTGTTCTACACCTTC. Full variable domain (remainder filled in from reference TRBV5-6 and TRBJ1-2): DAGVTQSPTHLIKTRGQQVTLRCSPKSGHDTVSWYQQALGQGPQFIFQYYEEEERQRGNFPDRFSGHQFPNYSSELNVNALLLGDSALYLCASSTGQVFYTFGSGTRLTVV.

The J gene is TRBJ2-3, the V gene TRBV7-8; D unresolved. Germline V gene lookup returns CDR1 SGHVS and CDR2 FQNEAQ. The CDR3 contains 13 residues. Between the trimmed V and J ends, which lost 2 bases and 5 bases, there was a span of 8 bases. CDR3 DNA sequence: TGTGCCAGCAGCTTACACATCGAAGATACGCAGTATTTT. As protein: CASSLHIEDTQYF.

This sequence joins TRBV13 and TRBJ2-2; the match to TRBD2 covers 9 bases. J lost 6 bases, V lost 4 bases, and 12 bases had no gene match. This CDR3 is 17 amino acids long. Per the germline V gene, CDR1 is PRHDT and CDR2 is FYEKMQ (reference sequence). The CDR3 DNA follows: TGTGCCAGCAGCTCGTCCGGGACTAGCTGGAAAGCCGGGGAGCTGTTTTTT. Its protein product is CASSSSGTSWKAGELFF.

This clone was counted once. This chain links TRBV11-1 with TRBJ1-6; no definite D call. Germline assignment: CDR1 SGHAT and CDR2 FQDESV (reference sequence). The CDR3 has 14 residues. Deletions cut 1 base from V and 4 bases from J, with 5 bases between. The CDR3 loop reads CASSLDGYNSPLHF. The DNA of the CDR3 is TGTGCCAGCAGCTTAGACGGATATAATTCACCCCTCCACTTT. Supplemented by reference TRBV11-1 and TRBJ1-6, the full variable domain reads EAEVAQSPRYKITEKSQAVAFWCDPISGHATLYWYRQILGQGPELLVQFQDESVVDDSQLPKDRFSAERLKGVDSTLKIQPAELGDSAMYLCASSLDGYNSPLHFGNGTRLTVT.

About this clone: The germline gene is not matched at one end of the junction; a read error may be the cause. This chain joins TRBV7-7 and TRBJ2-5; D possibly corresponds to TRBD1 (6 bases). The length of the CDR3 is 13 residues. CDR1 is SSHAT and CDR2 is FNYEAQ in the germline V gene (reference sequence). In DNA, the CDR3 is TGTGCTAGCAGCTCACAGGGACAAGAGACCCAGTACTTC. It specifies CASSSQGQETQYF. The entire variable domain, with the rest obtained from reference TRBV7-7 and TRBJ2-5, is as follows: GAGVSQSPRYKVTKRGQDVTLRCDPISSHATLYWYQQALGQGPEFLTYFNYEAQPDKSGLPSDRFSAERPEGSISTLTIQRTEQRDSAMYRCASSSQGQETQYFGPGTRLLVL.

The chain uses TRBV5-4 and TRBJ2-1; the D gene is possibly TRBD1 (6 bases). The CDR3 spans 14 residues. Germline V gene lookup returns CDR1 SGHNT and CDR2 YYREEE (reference sequence). With 4 bases removed from V and 7 bases from J, the gap between germline ends came to 15 bases. This CDR3 reads CASSQGSPVNEQFF. CDR3 coding DNA: TGTGCCAGCAGCCAGGGGTCCCCCGTTAATGAGCAGTTCTTC. The full variable domain, rest sourced from reference TRBV5-4 and TRBJ2-1, is ETGVTQSPTHLIKTRGQQVTLRCSSQSGHNTVSWYQQALGQGPQFIFQYYREEENGRGNFPPRFSGLQFPNYSSELNVNALELDDSALYLCASSQGSPVNEQFFGPGTRLTVL.

The J gene is TRBJ2-1, the V gene TRBV2, with a possible D match to TRBD2 (6 bases). This CDR3 has 16 amino acids. Germline V gene lookup returns CDR1 SNHLY and CDR2 FYNNEI. The V end was cut by 5 bases, the J end by 3 bases, with 17 bases between. The CDR3 loop is CASSPLGRGSYNEQFF. The CDR3 DNA sequence: TGTGCCAGCAGTCCCTTGGGGCGGGGCAGCTACAATGAGCAGTTCTTC.

This clone showed up just a few times. The V gene is TRBV28, the J gene TRBJ1-5; D may be TRBD1 (6 bases). In germline, CDR1 is MDHEN, CDR2 SYDVKM. CDR3 length equals 14 residues. Trimming shortened V by 2 bases and J by 3 bases, and 8 bases separated the two germline ends. Here the CDR3 DNA reads TGTGCCAGCAGTTTAGGGGACATCAATCAGCCCCAGCATTTT. Translated: CASSLGDINQPQHF.

In its sample, this clone was seen a few times. The chain recombines TRBV6-6 with TRBJ2-5, with D perhaps TRBD1 (5 bases). CDR1 is MNHNY, CDR2 SVGAGI, per germline (reference sequence). The CDR3 has 14 residues. Deletions cut 6 bases from V and 2 bases from J, with 13 bases between. The CDR3 is CASRPGAGQETQYF. The CDR3 nucleotides read TGTGCCAGCAGGCCTGGGGCAGGGCAAGAGACCCAGTACTTC.

The DNA for the CDR3 is TGCGCCAGCAGCTTGAGGGACTACGAGCAGTACTTC. This translates into CASSLRDYEQYF. V gene TRBV5-1 combines with J gene TRBJ2-7; no clear D. CDR3 length: 12 amino acids. Trimming cost V 1 base and J 3 bases, with 5 bases left between them. Germline V lookup: CDR1 SGHRS, CDR2 YFSETQ. The whole variable domain, filled in from reference TRBV5-1 and TRBJ2-7, reads KAGVTQTPRYLIKTRGQQVTLSCSPISGHRSVSWYQQTPGQGLQFLFEYFSETQRNKGNFPGRFSGRQFSNSRSEMNVSTLELGDSALYLCASSLRDYEQYFGPGTRLTVT.

This clone was seen only a few times. The chain employs TRBV5-1 and TRBJ2-3; no definite D call. The V end was cut by 4 bases, the J end by 5 bases, with 14 bases between. CDR1 and CDR2 from the germline V gene are SGHRS and YFSETQ. This CDR3 has 14 amino acids. The CDR3 DNA is TGCGCCAGCAGCCAAACCACTGGTGGAGATACGCAGTATTTT. Protein product: CASSQTTGGDTQYF.